This T cell receptor (beta chain) appears in the sequencing data of a study of blood T cell repertoires in COVID-19. The length of the CDR3 is 16 residues. Germline CDR1 SGHAT, CDR2 FQNNGV. V was cut by 3 bases and J by 2 bases, with 13 bases left in between. Repertoires were generated with immunoSEQ multiplex PCR, while TCRdb's copy carries only in-frame clones and drops some. The data hold 180,000 or so clones, with 87% observed a single time. The chain has TRBV11-2 and TRBJ1-4; maybe TRBD1 (6 bases). Source material: PBMCs or T cells enriched from blood (not recorded which). This clonotype originated in a human donor with acute COVID-19. The donor label of this sample is uncertain. CDR3 residues: CASSFRSGGTNEKLFF. CDR3 in DNA: TGTGCCAGCAGCTTCCGGAGTGGGGGCACTAATGAAAAACTGTTTTTT.